The 21 T cell receptor beta chains in this list originate from one sample, sequenced in a study of blood T cell repertoires in COVID-19. This table comes from immunoSEQ multiplex PCR, and its TCRdb copy is limited to in-frame clones, with some not included. Here the sample spans approximately 220,000 clones, 80% to 90% being singletons. Source material: peripheral blood. The receptors come from a woman of 80 years or more with acute or convalescent COVID-19.

The V call is TRBV28, the J call TRBJ2-3; TRBD1 agrees at 9 bases. The CDR3 is 17 amino acids. The junction had 18 bases not matched to a gene; V was cut back by 5 bases and J by 9 bases. The germline V gene encodes CDR1 MDHEN and CDR2 SYDVKM. Written as DNA, the CDR3 is TGTGCCAGCAGTGGCCGGACCCGGGACAGGGCTGGATGGACGCAGTATTTT. Translation: CASSGRTRDRAGWTQYF.

This clone was counted a few times. The CDR3 protein is CASKFLRTSDNEQFF. DNA of the CDR3: TGTGCCAGCAAATTCCTCCGGACTAGCGACAATGAGCAGTTCTTC. The chain employs TRBV11-1 and TRBJ2-1; 9 bases fit TRBD2. CDR1 SGHAT and CDR2 FQDESV come from the germline V gene (reference sequence). CDR3 length: 15 residues. The junction had 9 bases not matched to a gene; V was cut back by 7 bases and J by 5 bases.

In nucleotides, the CDR3 is TGCGCCAGCAGCTTGGATAACAGGGGATTTAACTATGGCTACACCTTC. Residues: CASSLDNRGFNYGYTF. This chain uses TRBV5-1 with TRBJ1-2, with TRBD1 matching over 7 bases. Germline V gives CDR1 SGHRS, CDR2 YFSETQ. With V trimmed by 0 bases and J by 1 base, 6 bases remained unmatched. There are 16 residues in the CDR3.

The V and J genes are TRBV30 and TRBJ1-6; 9 nucleotides align to TRBD1. V dropped 3 bases and J dropped 4; count of bases not matched to a gene: 4. This CDR3 has 15 residues. Germline loops: CDR1 GTSNPN, CDR2 SVGIG (reference sequence). The CDR3 loop is CAWSAGTGYNSPLHF. The CDR3 coding sequence is TGTGCCTGGAGCGCCGGGACAGGGTATAATTCACCCCTCCACTTT.

V gene TRBV30 combines with J gene TRBJ1-3, with TRBD1 identical over 7 bases. Germline assignment: CDR1 GTSNPN and CDR2 SVGIG (reference sequence). V lost 1 base, J lost 3 bases, and 6 bases stayed unmatched. The CDR3 runs to 15 residues. CDR3 sequence reads: CAWSGGTANGNTIYF. CDR3 coding DNA: TGTGCCTGGAGTGGTGGGACAGCTAATGGAAACACCATATATTTT.

This chain connects TRBV6-6 to TRBJ1-5; maybe TRBD1 (5 bases). The germline CDR1 and CDR2 sequences are MNHNY and SVGAGI (reference sequence). With 5 bases removed from V and 3 bases from J, the gap between germline ends came to 20 bases. CDR3 size: 17 residues. The CDR3 DNA reads TGTGCCAGCAGTCCGTCTTTCCAGGGAGGGGACAATCAGCCCCAGCATTTT. Protein product: CASSPSFQGGDNQPQHF.

J is TRBJ1-4 and V is TRBV5-1, with TRBD1 as a possible D gene (6 bases). The V and J ends lost 0 bases and 3 bases respectively, with 18 bases between them. The CDR3 loop spans 18 amino acids. Germline CDR1 is SGHRS and CDR2 is YFSETQ. CDR3 residues: CASSLGGGLLGPNEKLFF. The CDR3 bases are TGCGCCAGCAGCTTGGGGGGGGGCCTTTTGGGCCCTAATGAAAAACTGTTTTTT.

This clone appeared a few times. The chain employs TRBV10-1 and TRBJ1-2, with 7 bases identical to TRBD1. The V segment lost 6 bases and the J segment 3 bases; nucleotides outside the gene matches: 10. The CDR3 sequence is 15 residues long. CDR1 and CDR2 (germline): WNHNN, SYGVQD (reference sequence). The CDR3 region is CASRRNTGEDYGYTF. In DNA form, the CDR3 reads TGCGCCAGCAGGAGGAATACAGGGGAGGACTATGGCTACACCTTC.

V gene TRBV11-2 combines with J gene TRBJ2-3; TRBD2 might be the D (5 bases). Trimming removed 5 bases at V and 3 bases at J, with 18 bases between. Germline V CDR1 and CDR2: SGHAT, FQNNGV. The CDR3 covers 16 residues. Here the CDR3 DNA reads TGTGCCAGCAGCCCGCGAGGGATCGGCCGGACAGATACGCAGTATTTT. It yields the protein CASSPRGIGRTDTQYF.

The chain combines TRBV7-9 with TRBJ1-4; D is unclear. The CDR3 sequence is 14 residues long. V dropped 5 bases and J dropped 5 bases, with 12 bases sitting between them. The germline V gene encodes CDR1 SEHNR and CDR2 FQNEAQ (reference sequence). The DNA of the CDR3 is TGTGCCAGCAGCAATCAAAGAGGGAATGAAAAACTGTTTTTT. Translation gives CASSNQRGNEKLFF.

V and J are TRBV7-9 and TRBJ2-7, with TRBD2 matching over 9 bases. In germline, CDR1 is SEHNR, CDR2 FQNEAQ (reference sequence). The CDR3 contains 15 residues. The trim removed 4 bases at V and 0 bases at J, leaving 4 bases unmatched. The CDR3 loop is CASSWGSGGSYEQYF. DNA of the CDR3: TGTGCCAGCAGCTGGGGTAGCGGGGGCTCCTACGAGCAGTACTTC.

The genes are TRBV6-5 and TRBJ1-1, with 8 bases matching TRBD1. The J segment lost 8 bases and the V segment lost 5 bases, leaving 13 bases of the junction unmatched. From germline, CDR1 is MNHEY and CDR2 SVGAGI. The CDR3 contains 15 residues. As DNA, the CDR3 is TGTGCCAGCAGTCAAAGACAGGGGTGGGGCGAAGAAGCTTTCTTT. This codes for CASSQRQGWGEEAFF.

This clone was seen only once. The chain employs TRBV7-9 and TRBJ2-3, with D uncertain. Germline V gene data show CDR1 as SEHNR and CDR2 as FQNEAQ (reference sequence). The CDR3 consists of 14 residues. Deletions cut 2 bases from V and 0 bases from J, with 6 bases between. CDR3: CASSLIFSTDTQYF. In DNA form, the CDR3 reads TGTGCCAGCAGCTTAATCTTCAGCACAGATACGCAGTATTTT.

The gene calls are TRBV4-3 and TRBJ2-1, with 12 bases lining up with TRBD2. J gave up 13 bases and V 4 bases, and 14 bases lay outside the gene matches. The length of the CDR3 is 16 residues. Germline V gives CDR1 LGHNA, CDR2 YSLEER. As DNA, the CDR3 is TGCGCCAGCAGCCCTGGAAGGCTAGCGGGGGGGCCGGTCCAGTTCTTC. This codes for CASSPGRLAGGPVQFF.

The chain uses TRBV7-9 and TRBJ1-1; 11 nucleotides align to TRBD1. The CDR3 runs 15 residues. The J segment lost 8 bases and the V segment lost 5 bases, leaving 10 bases of the junction unmatched. CDR1 SEHNR and CDR2 FQNEAQ come from the germline V gene (reference sequence). The CDR3 DNA sequence: TGTGCCAGCAGCCTCCCGGGACAGGGGGAGTGGGAAGCTTTCTTT. It encodes CASSLPGQGEWEAFF.

This clone was recorded once. The chain joins TRBV5-1 to TRBJ1-1, with D possibly TRBD1 on 5 matching bases. The germline CDR1 and CDR2 sequences are SGHRS and YFSETQ. The CDR3 length is 14 residues. The germline V and J ends were trimmed by 4 bases and 1 base, with 11 bases remaining between them. CDR3 sequence (DNA): TGCGCCAGCAGCACCGGACAAGCGAACACTGAAGCTTTCTTT. Protein product: CASSTGQANTEAFF.

The rearrangement links TRBV19 to TRBJ2-5, with TRBD2 matching over 10 bases. The CDR3 extends over 15 amino acids. CDR1 and CDR2 (germline): LNHDA, SQIVND (reference sequence). Germline trimming cut 11 bases from V and 3 bases from J; bases unmatched to any gene: 12. In DNA form, the CDR3 reads TGTGCCTCTAGCAGTAAGCGGGGGGGCGAAGAGACCCAGTACTTC. Encoded protein: CASSSKRGGEETQYF.

The chain has TRBV27 and TRBJ1-2; 7 bases map to TRBD1. V trimming: 6 bases; J trimming: 4 bases; junction bases outside the gene matches: 8. CDR1 MNHEY and CDR2 SMNVEV come from the germline V gene (reference sequence). This CDR3 comprises 14 residues. CDR3 sequence reads: CASSRSTGIYGYTF. The CDR3 DNA sequence: TGTGCCAGCAGCCGGTCGACAGGGATCTATGGCTACACCTTC.

The rearrangement uses TRBV12-3 or TRBV12-4 and TRBJ1-2; tentatively, D is TRBD1 (5 bases). The V gene lost 8 bases and the J gene lost 3 bases, with 13 bases spanning the gap. There are 13 residues in the CDR3. CDR3 nucleotide sequence: TGTGCCAGCGCAGGGCCACCGGACTATGGCTACACCTTC. Amino acids: CASAGPPDYGYTF.

V and J are TRBV6-5 and TRBJ1-1, with D tentatively TRBD1 (5 bases). The CDR3 extends over 13 amino acids. The germline V and J ends were trimmed by 6 bases and 7 bases, with 15 bases remaining between them. Germline loops: CDR1 MNHEY, CDR2 SVGAGI. DNA of the CDR3: TGTGCCAGCAGGGTGGGAGGGACTCTTGAAGCTTTCTTT. This codes for CASRVGGTLEAFF.

The chain combines TRBV5-6 with TRBJ1-3; maybe TRBD1 (5 bases). Trimming removed 5 bases from V and 0 bases from J, with 9 bases in between. This CDR3 contains 14 residues. CDR1 and CDR2 from the germline V gene are SGHDT and YYEEEE. CDR3 nucleotides: TGTGCCAGCAGGGGGGGAAGCTCTGGAAACACCATATATTTT. Amino acids: CASRGGSSGNTIYF.